What follows are 30 T cell receptor beta chains derived from one specimen sequenced in a study of a mutant IDH1 vaccine in newly diagnosed glioma. For these TCRs, the target antigens are not known. Generated by immunoSEQ multiplex PCR, the TCRdb table keeps only in-frame clones and is missing some. The sample yields tens of thousands of clones, about 80% seen once. Noted time point: week 11, during vaccination. With topical imiquimod, each dose of the vaccine consisted of 300 ug of mutant IDH1 20-mer peptide. Sequencing used PBMCs, obtained from a glioma patient whose treatment included an IDH1 peptide vaccine. Receptor source: a man aged 50 to 59 with glioma.

The chain couples TRBV5-1 to TRBJ1-1; maybe TRBD1 (5 bases). The V end lost 2 bases, the J end lost 1 base, and 12 bases lay between the germline ends. Germline-derived CDR1 and CDR2 are SGHRS and YFSETQ. The CDR3 consists of 15 residues. The CDR3 reads CASSFHARGNTEAFF. The CDR3 nucleotides are TGCGCCAGCAGCTTTCATGCGAGGGGGAACACTGAAGCTTTCTTT.

This clone was recorded only once. The chain links TRBV14 to TRBJ1-4; 7 bases line up with TRBD1. The ends lost 1 base at V and 0 bases at J; junction bases unmatched: 5. From germline, CDR1 is SGHDN and CDR2 FVKESK. The length of the CDR3 is 17 residues. CDR3 DNA sequence: TGTGCCAGCAGCCAAGGATGGGACAGAACAACTAATGAAAAACTGTTTTTT. This gives the protein CASSQGWDRTTNEKLFF.

This clone was seen just once. The genes are TRBV18 and TRBJ1-3, with TRBD1 identical over 11 bases. The germline V gene encodes CDR1 KGHSH and CDR2 LQKENI. There are 16 residues in the CDR3. The V segment lost 4 bases and the J segment 4 bases; nucleotides outside the gene matches: 6. In DNA, the CDR3 is TGTGCCAGCTCACTTGGACAGGGGGCTTCAGGAAACACCATATATTTT. This gives the protein CASSLGQGASGNTIYF.

The chain combines TRBV6-4 with TRBJ2-2, with D perhaps being TRBD1 or TRBD2 (5 bases each). The V end lost 4 bases, the J end lost 0 bases, and 9 bases lay between the germline ends. Germline V gene lookup returns CDR1 MRHNA and CDR2 SNTAGT. The CDR3 has 15 amino acids. The CDR3 DNA reads TGTGCCAGCAGTGTTGGGGGTGCGAACACCGGGGAGCTGTTTTTT. Protein: CASSVGGANTGELFF.

The rearrangement links TRBV6-1 to TRBJ2-5, with a tentative D call TRBD2 (5 bases). Between the trimmed V and J ends, which lost 2 bases and 5 bases, there was a span of 12 bases. This CDR3 has 14 residues. CDR1 and CDR2 from the germline V gene are MNHNS and SASEGT. The CDR3 region is CASSENPGGETQYF. The CDR3 nucleotides read TGTGCCAGCAGTGAAAACCCCGGAGGCGAGACCCAGTACTTC.

The CDR3 region is CASSQNAGPYGYTF. For the CDR3, the DNA is TGTGCCAGCAGCCAAAACGCAGGCCCCTATGGCTACACCTTC. The V call is TRBV5-8, the J call TRBJ1-2; D remains unclear. CDR1 SGHTS and CDR2 YDEGEE come from the germline V gene. CDR3 length: 14 residues. The ends were cut back, 4 bases at V and 4 bases at J, with 14 bases in the middle.

The chain employs TRBV2 and TRBJ1-2, with TRBD1 as a possible D gene (5 bases). Trimming removed 6 bases at V and 0 bases at J, with 17 bases between. Per germline, CDR1 SNHLY and CDR2 FYNNEI. This CDR3 has 16 residues. The CDR3 is CASRGGRIGTNYGYTF. Written as DNA, the CDR3 is TGTGCCAGCAGGGGGGGGAGAATCGGGACTAACTATGGCTACACCTTC.

The chain combines TRBV27 with TRBJ1-5; tentative D call: TRBD1 (6 bases). CDR1 MNHEY and CDR2 SMNVEV come from the germline V gene (reference sequence). V was trimmed by 6 bases and J by 6 bases, leaving 15 bases between them. The CDR3 contains 14 residues. The CDR3 DNA is TGTGCCAGCAGCAATGACAGGTCTAGTCAGCCCCAGCATTTT. This sequence encodes CASSNDRSSQPQHF.

The chain joins TRBV19 to TRBJ1-2, with TRBD1 as a possible D gene (5 bases). Germline CDR1 reads LNHDA; CDR2 reads SQIVND (reference sequence). The CDR3 loop spans 13 amino acids. The germline V and J ends were trimmed by 7 bases and 2 bases, with 11 bases remaining between them. CDR3 amino acids: CASTIGGNYGYTF. CDR3 in DNA: TGTGCCAGTACCATTGGGGGGAACTATGGCTACACCTTC.

The chain recombines TRBV28 with TRBJ2-5; D is perhaps TRBD2 (5 bases). Trimming removed 8 bases from V and 5 bases from J, with 24 bases in between. CDR1 is MDHEN and CDR2 is SYDVKM in the germline V gene. This CDR3 region has 16 residues. The CDR3 nucleotides are TGTGCCAGCGCCAAGTCGGGGTCAATAGTCCAGGAGACCCAGTACTTC. This sequence encodes CASAKSGSIVQETQYF.

This rearrangement joins TRBV6-1 to TRBJ2-7; D unclear. This CDR3 contains 12 residues. Germline CDR1 is MNHNS and CDR2 is SASEGT. V was trimmed by 10 bases and J by 3 bases, leaving 13 bases between them. The CDR3 nucleotides read TGTGCCATACTATCCCCCCTCTACGAGCAGTACTTC. It encodes CAILSPLYEQYF.

The CDR3 coding sequence is TGTGCCAGCAGTTCGGGACTAGCGGGGGACGAGCAGTACTTC. This codes for CASSSGLAGDEQYF. This rearrangement joins TRBV7-2 to TRBJ2-7; 14 nucleotides match TRBD2. Looked up from germline, CDR1 is SGHTA and CDR2 is FQGNSA. This CDR3 contains 14 residues. J gave up 5 bases and V 6 bases, and 3 bases lay outside the gene matches.

The genes are TRBV30 and TRBJ1-2; D perhaps matches TRBD1 (5 bases). CDR1 GTSNPN and CDR2 SVGIG come from the germline V gene (reference sequence). The CDR3 spans 17 residues. In DNA form, the CDR3 reads TGTGCTTTACGGAATGTCGGCGCAGGGCTTTCGAACTATGGCTACACCTTC. It encodes CALRNVGAGLSNYGYTF.

The genes are TRBV30 and TRBJ1-2; no firm D call. The CDR3 totals 12 residues. Germline V gene lookup returns CDR1 GTSNPN and CDR2 SVGIG (reference sequence). With 2 bases removed from V and 3 bases from J, the gap between germline ends came to 7 bases. The CDR3 loop reads CAWSTNYYGYTF. For the CDR3, the DNA is TGTGCCTGGAGTACAAACTACTATGGCTACACCTTC.

The chain is built from TRBV5-5 and TRBJ1-1; no clear D. The V gene's germline CDR1 is SGHKS and CDR2 YYEKEE (reference sequence). This CDR3 region has 14 residues. Trimming took 1 base from V and 1 from J, leaving 8 bases between them. CDR3 sequence (DNA): TGTGCCAGCAGCTTGAGGGTTCAGAACACTGAAGCTTTCTTT. It encodes CASSLRVQNTEAFF.

CDR3 coding DNA: TGTGCCAGCCTCCATCATGGGTACCAAGAGACCCAGTACTTC. Encoded protein: CASLHHGYQETQYF. J is TRBJ2-5 and V is TRBV9; D uncertain. V was pared by 7 bases and J by 0 bases, with 13 bases between. This CDR3 has 14 amino acids. Looked up from germline, CDR1 is SGDLS and CDR2 is YYNGEE.

The chain links TRBV7-2 to TRBJ2-7; D ambiguous. With 3 bases removed from V and 3 bases from J, the gap between germline ends came to 9 bases. The germline gives CDR1 SGHTA, CDR2 FQGNSA. CDR3 length: 13 amino acids. As DNA, the CDR3 is TGTGCCAGCAGCTTCCCTGGAAGCTACGAGCAGTACTTC. Translating it yields CASSFPGSYEQYF.

This chain uses TRBV27 with TRBJ2-3; TRBD2 might be the D (6 bases). The V and J ends lost 4 bases and 0 bases respectively, with 8 bases between them. CDR1 is MNHEY and CDR2 is SMNVEV in the germline V gene (reference sequence). The CDR3 is 14 residues long. The CDR3 nucleotides read TGTGCCAGCAGTTGGCGGGGTAGCACAGATACGCAGTATTTT. This gives the protein CASSWRGSTDTQYF.

This chain uses TRBV7-9 with TRBJ2-2; no reliable D call. The ends were cut back, 6 bases at V and 0 bases at J, with 20 bases in the middle. Germline V gene data show CDR1 as SEHNR and CDR2 as FQNEAQ (reference sequence). CDR3 size: 18 residues. The CDR3 DNA reads TGTGCCAGCAGTTCCGCCCCGGCAGGCTCTTCGAACACCGGGGAGCTGTTTTTT. Translation: CASSSAPAGSSNTGELFF.

This clone was observed a single time. V and J are TRBV28 and TRBJ1-1, with D unclear. The CDR3 runs to 14 residues. CDR1 and CDR2 (germline): MDHEN, SYDVKM. With 6 bases removed from V and 0 bases from J, the gap between germline ends came to 11 bases. CDR3: CASSAPGMNTEAFF. CDR3 DNA: TGTGCCAGCAGCGCCCCGGGTATGAACACTGAAGCTTTCTTT. The full variable domain, in which reference TRBV28 and TRBJ1-1 provide the parts outside the CDR3, is DVKVTQSSRYLVKRTGEKVFLECVQDMDHENMFWYRQDPGLGLRLIYFSYDVKMKEKGDIPEGYSVSREKKERFSLILESASTNQTSMYLCASSAPGMNTEAFFGQGTRLTVV.

This sequence joins TRBV6-5 and TRBJ2-1; tentative D call: TRBD1 (5 bases). Germline V gene lookup returns CDR1 MNHEY and CDR2 SVGAGI. V lost 2 bases and J 9 bases, leaving 11 bases between the germline ends. This CDR3 spans 13 amino acids. The DNA for the CDR3 is TGTGCCAGCAGTTACAGGGGTCGGATTGAGCAGTTCTTC. Translating it yields CASSYRGRIEQFF.

The chain uses TRBV7-8 and TRBJ1-4; 8 bases align to TRBD1. Germline V lookup: CDR1 SGHVS, CDR2 FQNEAQ. The V and J ends lost 5 bases and 7 bases, in that order; junction bases with no gene match: 0. This CDR3 contains 12 residues. CDR3 nucleotide sequence: TGTGCCAGCAGCACAGGGGGTGAAAAACTGTTTTTT. Protein sequence: CASSTGGEKLFF.

This clone has just one count. This chain links TRBV2 with TRBJ2-7; D is undetermined. The CDR3 spans 12 residues. Germline-derived CDR1 and CDR2 are SNHLY and FYNNEI. The V and J ends lost 4 bases and 6 bases respectively, with 10 bases between them. The CDR3 protein is CASSVSSGEQYF. CDR3 sequence (DNA): TGTGCCAGCAGTGTTTCGTCGGGCGAGCAGTACTTC. Complete variable domain (other parts from reference TRBV2 and TRBJ2-7): EPEVTQTPSHQVTQMGQEVILRCVPISNHLYFYWYRQILGQKVEFLVSFYNNEISEKSEIFDDQFSVERPDGSNFTLKIRSTKLEDSAMYFCASSVSSGEQYFGPGTRLTVT.

The chain joins TRBV2 to TRBJ2-7, with 9 bases identical to TRBD1. V lost 6 bases and J lost 6; bases outside the gene matches: 12. The CDR3 runs 15 residues. In germline, CDR1 is SNHLY, CDR2 FYNNEI. The CDR3 sequence is CASRIQGQGSVEQYF. DNA of the CDR3: TGTGCCAGCAGAATACAGGGACAGGGTTCCGTCGAGCAGTACTTC.

The chain has TRBV5-6 and TRBJ1-5; 7 nucleotides match TRBD1. The length of the CDR3 is 14 residues. CDR1 and CDR2 from the germline V gene are SGHDT and YYEEEE. With V trimmed by 4 bases and J by 5 bases, 6 bases remained unmatched. CDR3 protein: CASSQDRVDQPQHF. CDR3 sequence (DNA): TGTGCCAGCAGCCAAGACAGGGTTGATCAGCCCCAGCATTTT. Together with reference TRBV5-6 and TRBJ1-5, the CDR3 gives the full variable domain: DAGVTQSPTHLIKTRGQQVTLRCSPKSGHDTVSWYQQALGQGPQFIFQYYEEEERQRGNFPDRFSGHQFPNYSSELNVNALLLGDSALYLCASSQDRVDQPQHFGDGTRLSIL.

The J gene is TRBJ2-1, the V gene TRBV11-3; D not certain. Trimming left V 0 bases short and J 7 bases short, with 10 bases between. The length of the CDR3 is 14 residues. Germline values: CDR1 SGHNT, CDR2 YENEEA. In nucleotides, the CDR3 is TGTGCCAGCAGCTTAGACGCAATAACGAATGAGCAGTTCTTC. Translation gives CASSLDAITNEQFF.

The CDR3 sequence: CASSQDPTGAGEQFF. The CDR3 DNA sequence: TGCGCCAGCAGCCAAGATCCAACAGGGGCGGGTGAGCAGTTCTTC. The rearrangement joins TRBV4-3 to TRBJ2-1, with 7 positions matching TRBD1. The CDR3 loop spans 15 amino acids. CDR1 is LGHNA, CDR2 YSLEER, per germline. V shed 0 bases and J 9 bases; nucleotides not matched to a gene: 8.

There are a few counts of this clone. The chain is built from TRBV2 and TRBJ1-1; TRBD1 matches 7 bases. CDR1 is SNHLY and CDR2 is FYNNEI in the germline V gene. The junction had 4 bases not matched to a gene; V was cut back by 6 bases and J by 3 bases. The CDR3 runs to 13 residues. The DNA for the CDR3 is TGTGCCAGCAGGGGGGACAGAGACACTGAAGCTTTCTTT. It encodes CASRGDRDTEAFF.

The rearrangement joins TRBV7-6 to TRBJ2-2, with D possibly being TRBD2 (6 bases). V was pared by 5 bases and J by 1 base, with 14 bases between. CDR3 length equals 16 residues. Germline values: CDR1 SGHVS, CDR2 FNYEAQ. CDR3 in amino acids: CASSPGWGVNTGELFF. CDR3 in DNA: TGTGCCAGCAGCCCCGGTTGGGGGGTGAACACCGGGGAGCTGTTTTTT.

This sequence joins TRBV28 and TRBJ1-1, with D hard to call. Germline CDR1 and CDR2: MDHEN and SYDVKM. CDR3 size: 14 residues. V lost 2 bases, J lost 5 bases, and 12 bases lay in between. For the CDR3, the DNA is TGTGCCAGCAGTTTACAACAGAGTAGTACTGAAGCTTTCTTT. Protein product: CASSLQQSSTEAFF. The whole variable domain, filled in from reference TRBV28 and TRBJ1-1, reads DVKVTQSSRYLVKRTGEKVFLECVQDMDHENMFWYRQDPGLGLRLIYFSYDVKMKEKGDIPEGYSVSREKKERFSLILESASTNQTSMYLCASSLQQSSTEAFFGQGTRLTVV.